Following are 4 T cell receptor beta chains from one sample sequenced in a study of regulatory T cells in long-lasting Graves disease. To make TCR beta libraries, researchers used iRepertoire HTBI primers and Arm-PCR of CDR3 regions. From the multiplex PCR reads, TCRdb called clonotypes with MiXCR, one entry per CDR3 protein. This sample has some 450,000 distinct CDR3 sequences; about 17% occur once, and the top ten carry roughly 10%. As for time point: newly diagnosed GD, antithyroid drugs for less than 3 months. There was RNA extracted from PBMCs, and the TCR library was made from it. These same data were also listed under a study on T cells in Graves' hyperthyroidism and ophthalmopathy.

The source material was peripheral blood mononuclear cells (PBMCs), sampled at new diagnosis, from a patient treated with antithyroid drugs. The receptors shown here come from a woman aged 30 to 39 with Graves disease.

There are many counts of this clonotype. This rearrangement joins TRBV28 to TRBJ2-3; D is undetermined. Between the trimmed V and J ends, which lost 7 bases and 2 bases, there was a span of 19 bases. Germline V gene lookup returns CDR1 MDHEN and CDR2 SYDVKM. The CDR3 has 16 amino acids. Written as DNA, the CDR3 is TGTGCCAGCACCATCTTCGGCACCGAGATCACAGATACGCAGTATTTT. Protein sequence: CASTIFGTEITDTQYF.

V is TRBV24-1 and J is TRBJ2-2, with 8 bases aligning to TRBD1. Germline trimming cut 4 bases from V and 3 bases from J; bases unmatched to any gene: 3. CDR3 length equals 15 residues. Germline CDR1 KGHDR, CDR2 SFDVKD. CDR3 protein: CATSERTGYTGELFF. For the CDR3, the DNA is TGTGCCACCAGTGAGCGGACAGGGTACACCGGGGAGCTGTTTTTT.

This clonotype was detected a few times. This chain links TRBV28 with TRBJ1-5; D gene ambiguous. The CDR3 consists of 14 residues. CDR1 and CDR2 from the germline V gene are MDHEN and SYDVKM. With 6 bases removed from V and 1 base from J, the gap between germline ends came to 10 bases. The CDR3 DNA is TGTGCCAGCAGGACCATGATAAGCAATCAGCCCCAGCATTTT. Translated, it gives CASRTMISNQPQHF. The whole variable domain, filled in from reference TRBV28 and TRBJ1-5, reads DVKVTQSSRYLVKRTGEKVFLECVQDMDHENMFWYRQDPGLGLRLIYFSYDVKMKEKGDIPEGYSVSREKKERFSLILESASTNQTSMYLCASRTMISNQPQHFGDGTRLSIL.

This clonotype was seen ten or more times. The CDR3 DNA is TGTGCCAGCAGCTTAGCTCCCGCAGGGCGCTGGGCCTGGAACATTCAGTACTTC. Protein sequence: CASSLAPAGRWAWNIQYF. The V and J genes are TRBV7-2 and TRBJ2-4; a weak D match, TRBD1 (5 bases). CDR3 size: 18 residues. In germline, CDR1 is SGHTA, CDR2 FQGNSA. The V end lost 0 bases, the J end lost 7 bases, and 22 bases lay between the germline ends.